Below are 32 T cell receptor beta chains sequenced from a single sample in a study of cytomegalovirus exposure and HLA in healthy donors. PCR employed 60 Vbeta and 13 Jbeta primers. Produced via immunoSEQ multiplex PCR; TCRdb's table is partial and in-frame only. This repertoire shows under 130,000 clones, 76% found once; its top ten account for approximately 10%. Sequencing input: PBMCs. The receptors originated from a young woman in good health and CMV-seropositive.

The chain joins TRBV19 to TRBJ1-5, with a tentative D call TRBD1 (5 bases). From germline, CDR1 is LNHDA and CDR2 SQIVND (reference sequence). This CDR3 is built from 18 residues. The germline V and J ends were trimmed by 3 bases and 2 bases, with 20 bases remaining between them. The chain's CDR3 is CASSIIRTRDWGNQPQHF. The CDR3, as DNA: TGTGCCAGTAGTATTATTCGGACCCGGGACTGGGGCAATCAGCCCCAGCATTTT. The whole variable domain, remainder taken from reference TRBV19 and TRBJ1-5, is DGGITQSPKYLFRKEGQNVTLSCEQNLNHDAMYWYRQDPGQGLRLIYYSQIVNDFQKGDIAEGYSVSREKKESFPLTVTSAQKNPTAFYLCASSIIRTRDWGNQPQHFGDGTRLSIL.

The gene calls are TRBV6-5 and TRBJ2-7, with TRBD1 matching over 7 bases. V shed 5 bases and J 1 base; nucleotides not matched to a gene: 2. The CDR3 runs 13 residues. Germline V gives CDR1 MNHEY, CDR2 SVGAGI. The CDR3 region is CASSRQGSYEQYF. CDR3 sequence (DNA): TGTGCCAGCAGTAGACAGGGTTCCTACGAGCAGTACTTC.

The V call is TRBV5-4, the J call TRBJ2-7, with D perhaps matching TRBD1 (8 bases). This CDR3 spans 19 amino acids. Germline V gene sequence: CDR1 SGHNT, CDR2 YYREEE (reference sequence). Trimming removed 4 bases from V and 6 bases from J, with 32 bases in between. The CDR3 is CASSPPRGQGGAGLVEQYF. The CDR3 nucleotides are TGTGCCAGCAGCCCACCCCGCGGACAGGGAGGGGCAGGGTTGGTCGAGCAGTACTTC.

The chain combines TRBV11-2 with TRBJ2-1; 12 bases match TRBD2. The length of the CDR3 is 17 residues. J gave up 8 bases and V 1 base, and 9 bases lay outside the gene matches. Germline CDR1 and CDR2: SGHAT and FQNNGV. CDR3 coding DNA: TGTGCCAGCAGCTTAGGACTAGCGGGAGCGTATTTCGATGAGCAGTTCTTC. This codes for CASSLGLAGAYFDEQFF.

The chain recombines TRBV27 with TRBJ2-1; 9 bases are a match to TRBD2. This CDR3 is 16 amino acids long. In germline, CDR1 is MNHEY, CDR2 SMNVEV (reference sequence). V was pared by 5 bases and J by 6 bases, with 11 bases of the junction left unmatched. CDR3 amino acids: CASSPSSGGRGNEQFF. The CDR3 region has the DNA TGTGCCAGCAGTCCCAGTAGCGGGGGAAGAGGCAATGAGCAGTTCTTC.

This chain's CDR3 is CATSRVTRPELFF. The CDR3, as DNA: TGTGCCACCAGCAGAGTTACACGTCCGGAGCTGTTTTTT. The rearrangement links TRBV15 to TRBJ2-2; no clear D. The germline V and J ends were trimmed by 1 base and 10 bases, with 10 bases remaining between them. The CDR3 runs to 13 residues. Looked up from germline, CDR1 is LNHNV and CDR2 is YYDKDF (reference sequence).

The chain joins TRBV18 to TRBJ1-2; unclear D gene. CDR1 is KGHSH, CDR2 LQKENI, per germline. The V end was cut by 3 bases, the J end by 2 bases, with 4 bases between. The CDR3 covers 12 residues. CDR3 residues: CASSPENYGYTF. DNA of the CDR3: TGTGCCAGCTCACCCGAGAACTATGGCTACACCTTC.

The chain employs TRBV10-3 and TRBJ1-1; 10 bases fit TRBD1. This CDR3 is built from 13 residues. The V gene end was trimmed by 8 bases and the J gene end by 4 bases; junction bases not matched to a gene: 4. Germline-derived CDR1 and CDR2 are ENHRY and SYGVKD. The CDR3 DNA reads TGTGCCATCGGGACAGGGGTCAGCACTGAAGCTTTCTTT. It codes for CAIGTGVSTEAFF.

Only one count was recorded for this clone. The same CDR3 is also encoded by other DNA sequences in this sample. For the CDR3, the DNA is TGTGCCTGGAGAGGGACAGGCACCAACTATGGCTACACCTTC. Encoded protein: CAWRGTGTNYGYTF. This chain links TRBV30 with TRBJ1-2, with 8 bases identical to TRBD1. This CDR3 comprises 14 residues. The V gene end was trimmed by 3 bases and the J gene end by 2 bases; junction bases not matched to a gene: 5. Germline loops: CDR1 GTSNPN, CDR2 SVGIG (reference sequence).

This chain links TRBV9 with TRBJ2-3, with 11 bases aligning to TRBD2. This CDR3 contains 16 residues. Germline trimming cut 3 bases from V and 2 bases from J; bases unmatched to any gene: 5. Germline CDR1 SGDLS, CDR2 YYNGEE. CDR3 DNA sequence: TGTGCCAGCAGCGCACTAGCGGGGGAGCTCACAGATACGCAGTATTTT. This gives the protein CASSALAGELTDTQYF.

The CDR3 protein is CASSLMTPAGNTEAFF. As DNA, the CDR3 is TGTGCCAGTAGTCTCATGACGCCGGCGGGGAACACTGAAGCTTTCTTT. The chain has TRBV19 and TRBJ1-1; no definite D call. The germline V gene has CDR1 LNHDA and CDR2 SQIVND (reference sequence). V lost 5 bases, J lost 1 base, and 17 bases lay in between. The CDR3 totals 16 residues.

This sequence joins TRBV4-1 and TRBJ2-5; 12 positions agree with TRBD2. The CDR3 runs 21 residues. CDR1 is MGHRA and CDR2 is YSYEKL in the germline V gene. V was clipped by 1 base and J by 5 bases; unmatched bases: 20. This chain's CDR3 is CASSQGKARSSGRAVIETQYF. The CDR3 nucleotides read TGCGCCAGCAGCCAAGGGAAGGCTAGGTCTAGCGGGAGGGCCGTGATTGAGACCCAGTACTTC.

Written as DNA, the CDR3 is TGTGCCAGCTCACCGTCACCGATGACAGGCAACACTGAAGCTTTCTTT. The encoded protein is CASSPSPMTGNTEAFF. This chain uses TRBV18 with TRBJ1-1; maybe TRBD1 (6 bases). V was cut by 3 bases and J by 2 bases, with 16 bases left in between. Germline V gene sequence: CDR1 KGHSH, CDR2 LQKENI. The length of the CDR3 is 16 residues. Together with reference TRBV18 and TRBJ1-1, the CDR3 gives the full variable domain: NAGVMQNPRHLVRRRGQEARLRCSPMKGHSHVYWYRQLPEEGLKFMVYLQKENIIDESGMPKERFSAEFPKEGPSILRIQQVVRGDSAAYFCASSPSPMTGNTEAFFGQGTRLTVV.

This clone turned up a few times. The gene calls are TRBV6-1 and TRBJ2-7; 9 bases align to TRBD1. Looked up from germline, CDR1 is MNHNS and CDR2 is SASEGT. The CDR3 extends over 16 amino acids. With V trimmed by 1 base and J by 1 base, 5 bases remained unmatched. CDR3 sequence (DNA): TGTGCCAGCAGTGAAGTAGACAGGGGGTATTCCTACGAGCAGTACTTC. Its protein is CASSEVDRGYSYEQYF.

The rearrangement uses TRBV7-9 and TRBJ1-1, with TRBD1 as a possible D gene (5 bases). CDR1 is SEHNR, CDR2 FQNEAQ, per germline (reference sequence). The CDR3 loop spans 14 amino acids. Trimming left V 3 bases short and J 1 base short, with 9 bases between. In DNA, the CDR3 is TGTGCCAGCAGCTTCGGGGGTTGGAACACTGAAGCTTTCTTT. Translation: CASSFGGWNTEAFF.

In this sample, this clone turned up a few times. The chain joins TRBV28 to TRBJ2-3, with D possibly being TRBD1 (6 bases). V dropped 6 bases and J dropped 2 bases, with 12 bases sitting between them. Germline V gene data show CDR1 as MDHEN and CDR2 as SYDVKM. The CDR3 has 14 amino acids. The CDR3 DNA sequence: TGTGCCAGCAGCCAGGGGTGGAACACAGATACGCAGTATTTT. Translated: CASSQGWNTDTQYF.

The chain combines TRBV5-5 with TRBJ1-6; 8 nucleotides align to TRBD1. V gave up 0 bases and J gave up 10 bases; unmatched junction bases: 6. This CDR3 comprises 15 residues. Germline values: CDR1 SGHKS, CDR2 YYEKEE (reference sequence). The CDR3, as DNA: TGTGCCAGCAGCTTGGTTTCAGGGGGCGCGTCACCCCTCCACTTT. The encoded protein is CASSLVSGGASPLHF.

V gene TRBV6-6 combines with J gene TRBJ2-5, with D maybe TRBD1 (6 bases). CDR1 and CDR2 (germline): MNHNY, SVGAGI (reference sequence). The CDR3 has 15 residues. Trimming shortened V by 3 bases and J by 5 bases, and 16 bases separated the two germline ends. The CDR3, as DNA: TGTGCCAGCAGTTATGGGGGCAGGAGGAGTGAGACCCAGTACTTC. Translating it yields CASSYGGRRSETQYF.

The chain carries TRBV7-9 and TRBJ1-5; D perhaps matches TRBD1 (5 bases). Germline CDR1 SEHNR, CDR2 FQNEAQ (reference sequence). Between the trimmed V and J ends, which lost 4 bases and 5 bases, there was a span of 12 bases. This CDR3 has 14 residues. CDR3 sequence (DNA): TGTGCCAGCAGCTCCCCCGGGGGTGATCAGCCCCAGCATTTT. Protein sequence: CASSSPGGDQPQHF. The variable domain in full, completed from reference TRBV7-9 and TRBJ1-5, reads DTGVSQNPRHKITKRGQNVTFRCDPISEHNRLYWYRQTLGQGPEFLTYFQNEAQLEKSRLLSDRFSAERPKGSFSTLEIQRTEQGDSAMYLCASSSPGGDQPQHFGDGTRLSIL.

The chain uses TRBV18 and TRBJ1-4, with D possibly being TRBD1 (5 bases). Germline CDR1 and CDR2: KGHSH and LQKENI. This CDR3 contains 17 residues. V shed 3 bases and J shed 6 bases, with 20 bases lying between them. The CDR3 nucleotides are TGTGCCAGCTCACCTACCACCGGGGGGACGGGGGATGAAAAACTGTTTTTT. Its protein product is CASSPTTGGTGDEKLFF.

This clone has just a few counts. The V gene is TRBV10-3, the J gene TRBJ2-3; possible D gene TRBD2, 6 bases. Germline V gene lookup returns CDR1 ENHRY and CDR2 SYGVKD. CDR3 length equals 16 residues. V was pared by 5 bases and J by 4 bases, with 19 bases between. CDR3 protein: CAISQRGLPEPDTQYF. DNA for the CDR3: TGTGCCATCAGTCAAAGGGGACTTCCCGAACCAGATACGCAGTATTTT.

The rearrangement uses TRBV6-1 and TRBJ1-2; D is unclear. V was shortened by 6 bases and J by 2 bases, with 16 bases between the two germline ends. The CDR3 is 15 residues long. Germline V gene lookup returns CDR1 MNHNS and CDR2 SASEGT. Here the CDR3 DNA reads TGTGCCAGCAGCGGACTCGGGTCAGCCAACTATGGCTACACCTTC. This translates into CASSGLGSANYGYTF.

This chain uses TRBV7-9 with TRBJ2-7; 10 bases line up with TRBD1. Germline lookup yields CDR1 SEHNR and CDR2 FQNEAQ (reference sequence). The CDR3 has 16 amino acids. With V trimmed by 1 base and J by 4 bases, 7 bases remained unmatched. The CDR3 region has the DNA TGTGCCAGCAGCTTAGTGGTGACAGGGGGCTCTTACGAGCAGTACTTC. It specifies CASSLVVTGGSYEQYF.

The chain joins TRBV10-2 to TRBJ2-7, with 11 bases matching TRBD2. Per the germline V gene, CDR1 is WSHSY and CDR2 is SAAADI. The ends lost 5 bases at V and 3 bases at J; junction bases unmatched: 3. The CDR3 runs to 14 residues. Written as DNA, the CDR3 is TGCGCCAGCAGTAGACTAGCGGGATACTACGAGCAGTACTTC. It is translated as CASSRLAGYYEQYF.

The V and J genes are TRBV7-9 and TRBJ2-7; possible D gene TRBD2, 5 bases. The CDR3 spans 17 residues. Germline CDR1 is SEHNR and CDR2 is FQNEAQ (reference sequence). V shed 5 bases and J shed 2 bases, with 22 bases lying between them. In DNA form, the CDR3 reads TGTGCCAGCAGCACCCTTCGGGGTAGCCCCCCTCCCTACGAGCAGTACTTC. Translated: CASSTLRGSPPPYEQYF.

This clone appeared a few times. The CDR3 reads CASSATSGSTDTQYF. CDR3 coding DNA: TGTGCCAGCAGTGCTACTAGCGGGAGCACAGATACGCAGTATTTT. This chain joins TRBV6-4 and TRBJ2-3, with 9 bases that match TRBD2. This CDR3 contains 15 residues. Germline-derived CDR1 and CDR2 are MRHNA and SNTAGT. The V and J ends lost 4 bases and 0 bases, in that order; junction bases with no gene match: 2.

The rearrangement joins TRBV7-2 to TRBJ1-1, with 8 bases fitting TRBD1. This CDR3 has 15 residues. CDR1 is SGHTA, CDR2 FQGNSA, per germline. With 5 bases clipped from V and 3 bases from J, the junction kept 8 bases outside the gene matches. CDR3: CASSPRTGRDTEAFF. For the CDR3, the DNA is TGTGCCAGCAGCCCCCGGACAGGGCGGGACACTGAAGCTTTCTTT.

The chain carries TRBV5-1 and TRBJ2-1; 9 bases align to TRBD1. Germline CDR1 is SGHRS and CDR2 is YFSETQ. V shed 4 bases, J shed 12 bases, and the junction held 14 bases outside the gene matches. This CDR3 contains 15 residues. The CDR3 protein is CASSDGVFETGGQFF. CDR3 DNA sequence: TGCGCCAGCAGCGATGGCGTTTTTGAGACAGGGGGGCAGTTCTTC. Complete variable domain (other parts from reference TRBV5-1 and TRBJ2-1): KAGVTQTPRYLIKTRGQQVTLSCSPISGHRSVSWYQQTPGQGLQFLFEYFSETQRNKGNFPGRFSGRQFSNSRSEMNVSTLELGDSALYLCASSDGVFETGGQFFGPGTRLTVL.

The chain has TRBV2 and TRBJ2-5, with TRBD2 matching 15 bases. The V segment lost 1 base and the J segment 7 bases; nucleotides outside the gene matches: 1. This CDR3 region has 15 residues. From germline, CDR1 is SNHLY and CDR2 FYNNEI. CDR3 DNA: TGTGCCAGCAGTGAAGGGACTAGCGGGAGGGCGACCCAGTACTTC. Translating gives CASSEGTSGRATQYF. Supplemented by reference TRBV2 and TRBJ2-5, the full variable domain reads EPEVTQTPSHQVTQMGQEVILRCVPISNHLYFYWYRQILGQKVEFLVSFYNNEISEKSEIFDDQFSVERPDGSNFTLKIRSTKLEDSAMYFCASSEGTSGRATQYFGPGTRLLVL.

This rearrangement joins TRBV6-5 to TRBJ1-2; 9 bases align to TRBD1. The CDR3 length is 14 residues. Germline V CDR1 and CDR2: MNHEY, SVGAGI. With V trimmed by 5 bases and J by 8 bases, 9 bases remained unmatched. The CDR3 DNA is TGTGCCAGCAGTCGACACGGACAGGGGTACGGCTACACCTTC. Translated: CASSRHGQGYGYTF.

In its sample, this clone was seen once. The gene calls are TRBV21-1 and TRBJ2-7; whether TRBD1, the table's D call, matches the DNA was not checked. TRBV21-1 is noted as a pseudogene. The CDR3 sequence is 15 residues long. The DNA for the CDR3 is TGTGCCAGCAGCTTCCGGGACAGGGGGCCGGGCGAGCAGTACTTC. This gives the protein CASSFRDRGPGEQYF.

The V and J genes are TRBV5-1 and TRBJ1-6, with 7 positions matching TRBD1. Germline CDR1 reads SGHRS; CDR2 reads YFSETQ. The V and J ends lost 2 bases and 10 bases, in that order; junction bases with no gene match: 12. The length of the CDR3 is 16 residues. Here the CDR3 DNA reads TGCGCCAGCAGCTTTACAGGGGCCACGGGCAGCTCACCCCTCCACTTT. Protein product: CASSFTGATGSSPLHF.